One sample yielded the 32 T cell receptor beta chains listed below, sequenced in a study of shared clonotypes between healthy human individuals. Produced via immunoSEQ multiplex PCR; TCRdb's table is partial and in-frame only. This sample has 650,000 to 800,000 clones, with 72% found just once. Specimen: memory CD4+ T cells sorted from blood. Stated subset: CD45RA-negative fraction. These TCRs come from a young woman in good health.

To note about this clone: The same CDR3 arises from other DNA sequences in this sample as well. This chain links TRBV5-1 with TRBJ2-5, with D unresolved. In germline, CDR1 is SGHRS, CDR2 YFSETQ. The CDR3 loop spans 14 amino acids. The V gene lost 2 bases and the J gene lost 2 bases, with 10 bases spanning the gap. CDR3 coding DNA: TGCGCCAGCAGCTTAGCGACGGCTCAAGAGACCCAGTACTTC. It yields the protein CASSLATAQETQYF. The complete variable domain, with remaining parts taken from reference TRBV5-1 and TRBJ2-5, reads KAGVTQTPRYLIKTRGQQVTLSCSPISGHRSVSWYQQTPGQGLQFLFEYFSETQRNKGNFPGRFSGRQFSNSRSEMNVSTLELGDSALYLCASSLATAQETQYFGPGTRLLVL.

This clone was seen a handful of times. The chain employs TRBV5-1 and TRBJ1-4; tentative D call: TRBD1 (5 bases). CDR1 SGHRS and CDR2 YFSETQ come from the germline V gene. The length of the CDR3 is 17 residues. The V and J ends lost 0 bases and 0 bases respectively, with 12 bases between them. CDR3 amino acids: CASSLAGRRATNEKLFF. Written as DNA, the CDR3 is TGCGCCAGCAGCTTGGCGGGACGGCGCGCAACTAATGAAAAACTGTTTTTT.

The chain carries TRBV2 and TRBJ2-3, with 10 bases lining up with TRBD2. In germline, CDR1 is SNHLY, CDR2 FYNNEI. This CDR3 region has 17 residues. V shed 2 bases, J shed 5 bases, and the junction held 10 bases outside the gene matches. The CDR3 DNA follows: TGTGCCAGCAGTGAACGGTCACTAGCGGGATCCGGAGATACGCAGTATTTT. This encodes CASSERSLAGSGDTQYF.

In its sample, this clone was seen a few times. The V and J genes are TRBV4-1 and TRBJ2-5; no definite D call. V lost 0 bases and J lost 5, with 16 bases in between. The length of the CDR3 is 16 residues. Germline V gene sequence: CDR1 MGHRA, CDR2 YSYEKL. CDR3 sequence reads: CASSQDRNGIGETQYF. CDR3 coding DNA: TGCGCCAGCAGCCAAGATCGAAATGGTATCGGTGAGACCCAGTACTTC.

The chain carries TRBV6-5 and TRBJ1-5, with a possible D match to TRBD1 (5 bases). The V gene lost 6 bases and the J gene lost 7 bases, with 16 bases spanning the gap. Germline loops: CDR1 MNHEY, CDR2 SVGAGI. The CDR3 runs 14 residues. CDR3 in amino acids: CASREPGNGQPQHF. Written as DNA, the CDR3 is TGTGCCAGCAGAGAGCCAGGGAATGGGCAGCCCCAGCATTTT.

This sequence joins TRBV10-3 and TRBJ2-7, with TRBD2 identical over 11 bases. Germline V gene data show CDR1 as ENHRY and CDR2 as SYGVKD. The CDR3 runs 12 residues. V dropped 8 bases and J dropped 3; count of bases not matched to a gene: 0. The CDR3 DNA follows: TGTGCCATCGGGACTAGCGGCTACGAGCAGTACTTC. Translated: CAIGTSGYEQYF.

This clone showed up many times. This chain connects TRBV10-2 to TRBJ1-1, with D possibly TRBD1 on 6 matching bases. This CDR3 region has 13 residues. The V gene's germline CDR1 is WSHSY and CDR2 SAAADI. Trimming shortened V by 3 bases and J by 7 bases, and 12 bases separated the two germline ends. The CDR3 bases are TGCGCCAGCAGTGACCAACAGGGCCTTGAAGCTTTCTTT. It translates to CASSDQQGLEAFF.

This clone has ten or more counts. The rearrangement links TRBV6-6 to TRBJ2-5; D is tentatively TRBD1 or TRBD2 (5 bases each). The germline gives CDR1 MNHNY, CDR2 SVGAGI (reference sequence). The CDR3 loop spans 14 amino acids. Trimming removed 4 bases at V and 7 bases at J, with 16 bases between. The DNA for the CDR3 is TGTGCCAGCAGTTGGGGGTCGGACCCCGCGACCCAGTACTTC. Amino acids: CASSWGSDPATQYF.

J is TRBJ2-7 and V is TRBV5-3; D may be TRBD1 or TRBD2 (6 bases each). TRBV5-3 is sorted into the ORF group, with uncertain function. CDR3 length: 14 amino acids. Trimming pared 0 bases from V and 4 bases from J, leaving 11 bases between. CDR3 region: CARSLDRGRYEQYF. The DNA of the CDR3 is TGTGCCAGAAGCTTGGATCGGGGGCGTTACGAGCAGTACTTC.

V and J are TRBV14 and TRBJ2-3; D remains unclear. V lost 1 base to trimming and J lost 0 bases, with 8 bases between them. CDR1 SGHDN and CDR2 FVKESK come from the germline V gene. CDR3 length equals 15 residues. The CDR3 DNA sequence: TGTGCCAGCAGCCAAGGGGGAACTAGCACAGATACGCAGTATTTT. Residues: CASSQGGTSTDTQYF.

The gene calls are TRBV29-1 and TRBJ2-2; maybe TRBD2 (6 bases). The germline V and J ends were trimmed by 4 bases and 4 bases, with 10 bases remaining between them. Germline V gene sequence: CDR1 SQVTM, CDR2 ANQGSEA. CDR3 length: 13 residues. DNA of the CDR3: TGCAGCGTTGGGCGGGACCCCACCGGGGAGCTGTTTTTT. Amino acids: CSVGRDPTGELFF.

There are a few counts of this clone. V gene TRBV7-8 combines with J gene TRBJ1-1; 12 nucleotides agree with TRBD1. The CDR3 is 16 residues long. Germline CDR1 and CDR2: SGHVS and FQNEAQ. J lost 1 base, V lost 5 bases, and 5 bases had no gene match. CDR3 DNA: TGTGCCAGCAGCCCGGGACAGGGGGCAAGGAACACTGAAGCTTTCTTT. Its translation is CASSPGQGARNTEAFF. Full variable domain (rest looked up from reference TRBV7-8 and TRBJ1-1): GAGVSQSPRYKVAKRGQDVALRCDPISGHVSLFWYQQALGQGPEFLTYFQNEAQLDKSGLPSDRFFAERPEGSVSTLKIQRTQQEDSAVYLCASSPGQGARNTEAFFGQGTRLTVV.

This clone showed up just a few times. Other nucleotide sequences in the sample specify the same CDR3. V and J are TRBV5-1 and TRBJ2-1, with D hard to call. CDR3 length equals 15 residues. Germline V gene lookup returns CDR1 SGHRS and CDR2 YFSETQ. The V end was cut by 0 bases, the J end by 2 bases, with 9 bases between. CDR3 nucleotides: TGCGCCAGCAGCTTGGATCGGGTAGCCTACAATGAGCAGTTCTTC. It codes for CASSLDRVAYNEQFF.

In its sample, this clone was seen a few times. This chain uses TRBV5-1 with TRBJ1-4, with 7 bases that match TRBD1. The CDR3 loop spans 15 amino acids. The trim removed 4 bases at V and 5 bases at J, leaving 8 bases unmatched. Per germline, CDR1 SGHRS and CDR2 YFSETQ. CDR3 sequence reads: CASSVTGTVNEKLFF. Written as DNA, the CDR3 is TGCGCCAGCAGCGTGACCGGGACAGTGAATGAAAAACTGTTTTTT.

Written as DNA, the CDR3 is TGTGCCAGCACCCGAGGCTGGGGCTCTAGAAATTTTCCCCAGCATTTT. Protein product: CASTRGWGSRNFPQHF. The genes are TRBV28 and TRBJ1-5; TRBD1 is a possible D gene (5 bases). V was pared by 7 bases and J by 10 bases, with 26 bases between. The germline CDR1 and CDR2 sequences are MDHEN and SYDVKM. The CDR3 is 16 residues long.

This clone was counted between two and nine times. The CDR3 loop reads CASSFGGETGELFF. The CDR3 DNA sequence: TGCGCCAGCAGCTTCGGAGGAGAGACCGGGGAGCTGTTTTTT. The V and J genes are TRBV5-1 and TRBJ2-2, with D possibly TRBD2 on 5 matching bases. This CDR3 has 14 amino acids. Germline CDR1 reads SGHRS; CDR2 reads YFSETQ. V was pared by 2 bases and J by 5 bases, with 10 bases between.

The CDR3 region is CASSPGGINYGYTF. CDR3 DNA: TGTGCCAGCAGCCCAGGGGGGATTAACTATGGCTACACCTTC. The chain uses TRBV13 and TRBJ1-2, with 7 bases lining up with TRBD1. The length of the CDR3 is 14 residues. The ends lost 5 bases at V and 1 base at J; junction bases unmatched: 4. The V gene's germline CDR1 is PRHDT and CDR2 FYEKMQ (reference sequence).

This rearrangement joins TRBV7-9 to TRBJ2-3; 11 positions match TRBD2. Germline V gives CDR1 SEHNR, CDR2 FQNEAQ (reference sequence). The CDR3 contains 14 residues. After removal of 5 bases from V and 5 bases from J, the junction contained 3 bases not matched to a gene. DNA of the CDR3: TGTGCCAGCAGCCTCGGGACTAGCGGAGATACGCAGTATTTT. It codes for CASSLGTSGDTQYF.

J is TRBJ2-5 and V is TRBV11-2; D gene ambiguous. There are 14 residues in the CDR3. The V end was cut by 1 base, the J end by 5 bases, with 11 bases between. CDR1 and CDR2 (germline): SGHAT, FQNNGV. The CDR3 nucleotides read TGTGCCAGCAGCTTAGGGGCCGGATCCGAGACCCAGTACTTC. It codes for CASSLGAGSETQYF.

V and J are TRBV7-2 and TRBJ2-5, with D possibly matching TRBD2 (6 bases). Per germline, CDR1 SGHTA and CDR2 FQGNSA. CDR3 length: 14 residues. Trimming pared 5 bases from V and 5 bases from J, leaving 15 bases between. In nucleotides, the CDR3 is TGTGCCAGCAGCCCAACCCGGGACTCTGAGACCCAGTACTTC. This translates into CASSPTRDSETQYF.

As DNA, the CDR3 is TGTGCCAGCAGTTCCTTTTACAGGGGAGACGGCTACACCTTC. Protein: CASSSFYRGDGYTF. J is TRBJ1-2 and V is TRBV6-6; TRBD1 matches 7 bases. J was trimmed by 8 bases and V by 4 bases; bases with no gene match: 10. There are 14 residues in the CDR3. The germline V gene has CDR1 MNHNY and CDR2 SVGAGI (reference sequence).

CDR3 residues: CASTGTSSRSSYNEQFF. In nucleotides, the CDR3 is TGTGCCAGCACCGGGACTAGCTCCCGATCGTCCTACAATGAGCAGTTCTTC. The J gene is TRBJ2-1, the V gene TRBV25-1, with 9 bases lining up with TRBD2. The V gene's germline CDR1 is MGHDK and CDR2 SYGVNS. The V segment lost 7 bases and the J segment 1 base; nucleotides outside the gene matches: 11. CDR3 length equals 17 residues. The full variable domain, rest sourced from reference TRBV25-1 and TRBJ2-1, is EADIYQTPRYLVIGTGKKITLECSQTMGHDKMYWYQQDPGMELHLIHYSYGVNSTEKGDLSSESTVSRIRTEHFPLTLESARPSHTSQYLCASTGTSSRSSYNEQFFGPGTRLTVL.

This rearrangement joins TRBV11-2 to TRBJ2-1, with 7 bases lining up with TRBD2. Germline loops: CDR1 SGHAT, CDR2 FQNNGV. This CDR3 region has 17 residues. Trimming cost V 4 bases and J 2 bases; bases outside gene matches: 11. CDR3 coding DNA: TGTGCCAGCAGCTCCAGAGGGGTAGCGGGCGCCTACAATGAGCAGTTCTTC. The encoded protein is CASSSRGVAGAYNEQFF.

The V and J genes are TRBV27 and TRBJ1-1; D is ambiguous. CDR3 length: 13 residues. With 3 bases removed from V and 1 base from J, the gap between germline ends came to 6 bases. In germline, CDR1 is MNHEY, CDR2 SMNVEV (reference sequence). The CDR3 protein is CASSFVWNTEAFF. In nucleotides, the CDR3 is TGTGCCAGCAGTTTCGTCTGGAACACTGAAGCTTTCTTT.

This chain links TRBV7-2 with TRBJ2-7; the D gene is possibly TRBD2 (5 bases). V was clipped by 4 bases and J by 1 base, with 20 bases between them. The CDR3 is 17 residues long. The V gene's germline CDR1 is SGHTA and CDR2 FQGNSA. CDR3 residues: CASSSTNPEVGSYEQYF. CDR3 DNA sequence: TGTGCCAGCAGCTCCACCAACCCGGAGGTAGGATCCTACGAGCAGTACTTC. Complete variable domain (other parts from reference TRBV7-2 and TRBJ2-7): GAGVSQSPSNKVTEKGKDVELRCDPISGHTALYWYRQSLGQGLEFLIYFQGNSAPDKSGLPSDRFSAERTGGSVSTLTIQRTQQEDSAVYLCASSSTNPEVGSYEQYFGPGTRLTVT.

The chain uses TRBV7-6 and TRBJ2-5, with TRBD2 identical over 8 bases. Matching the DNA end better, TRBJ2-7 makes the J call doubtful. Germline V gene sequence: CDR1 SGHVS, CDR2 FNYEAQ. The CDR3 covers 14 residues. The CDR3 DNA sequence: TGTGCCAGCAGTTTGACGGGAGGGAGAGACGAGCAGTACTTC. Its translation is CASSLTGGRDEQYF.

This chain links TRBV7-9 with TRBJ1-4; maybe TRBD1 (5 bases). The CDR3 is 13 residues long. Germline-derived CDR1 and CDR2 are SEHNR and FQNEAQ (reference sequence). Between the trimmed V and J ends, which lost 6 bases and 8 bases, there was a span of 13 bases. The CDR3 protein is CASRRTMEEKLFF. In DNA, the CDR3 is TGTGCCAGCAGACGGACAATGGAGGAAAAACTGTTTTTT.

This clone showed up just a few times. The V gene is TRBV27, the J gene TRBJ2-1, with D hard to call. The CDR3 runs 15 residues. V shed 5 bases and J shed 9 bases, with 20 bases lying between them. Germline V gives CDR1 MNHEY, CDR2 SMNVEV (reference sequence). CDR3 sequence reads: CASSPRASILSEQFF. The CDR3 DNA follows: TGTGCCAGCAGTCCCCGGGCCTCGATTTTAAGTGAGCAGTTCTTC.

This clone turned up a few times. The rearrangement uses TRBV19 and TRBJ2-3; 16 nucleotides align to TRBD2. V was pared by 9 bases and J by 3 bases, with 9 bases of the junction left unmatched. The CDR3 runs to 17 residues. Germline CDR1 is LNHDA and CDR2 is SQIVND (reference sequence). The CDR3 region is CASTDPGLAGGTDTQYF. The CDR3, as DNA: TGTGCCAGCACAGATCCGGGACTAGCGGGAGGGACAGATACGCAGTATTTT.

CDR3 DNA sequence: TGTGCCAGCAGTGGACTAGCGGGAGACTACGAGCAGTACTTC. Encoded protein: CASSGLAGDYEQYF. The rearrangement uses TRBV28 and TRBJ2-7, with TRBD2 identical over 13 bases. The CDR3 is 14 residues long. Unmatched junction bases numbered 1, after V lost 5 bases and J lost 3 bases. Germline values: CDR1 MDHEN, CDR2 SYDVKM.

This clone has only a few counts. V and J are TRBV2 and TRBJ1-3; D gene unclear. V shed 6 bases and J shed 2 bases, with 5 bases lying between them. The CDR3 spans 12 residues. Germline V gene data show CDR1 as SNHLY and CDR2 as FYNNEI. In DNA, the CDR3 is TGTGCCAGCAGGTATGCTGGAAACACCATATATTTT. Encoded protein: CASRYAGNTIYF.

The chain is built from TRBV11-2 and TRBJ2-2; D gene uncertain. With 5 bases removed from V and 3 bases from J, the gap between germline ends came to 19 bases. Germline V lookup: CDR1 SGHAT, CDR2 FQNNGV. This CDR3 is 17 amino acids long. The DNA for the CDR3 is TGTGCCAGCAGCCCCCAACCCGCGGCCTTGGACACCGGGGAGCTGTTTTTT. Protein sequence: CASSPQPAALDTGELFF.